The entry that follows covers one T cell receptor (beta chain) sequence. The study recruited people aged roughly 18 to 89 years across more than 20 US areas. Recovery meant two consecutive negative NP/OP PCR tests, professional clearance, or resolved symptoms. This record comes from a study of blood T cell repertoires in COVID-19. Study as a whole: The cDNA or gDNA used as material had been derived from T cells, B-cell-depleted T cells, or PBMCs.

CDR1 is MNHEY and CDR2 is SVGAGI in the germline V gene. The CDR3 has 14 residues. Trimming pared 1 base from V and 4 bases from J, leaving 10 bases between. Clones were read by immunoSEQ multiplex PCR, and TCRdb kept only the in-frame ones, dropping some. The table includes about 140,000 clones, almost 80% detected once. J is TRBJ1-1 and V is TRBV6-5, with a possible D match to TRBD1 (6 bases). This TCR came from a woman between 45 and 60 years old who had recovered from COVID-19. Sequencing input: PBMCs or T cells enriched from blood (not recorded which). This CDR3 is CASSYWGQGTEAFF. The DNA of the CDR3 is TGTGCCAGCAGTTACTGGGGGCAGGGCACTGAAGCTTTCTTT.